Presented here are 2 T cell receptor beta chains from one specimen sequenced in a study of OX40 agonist ivuxolimab in advanced cancers. Sequenced by immunoSEQ multiplex PCR; TCRdb stores in-frame clones only, minus some. The top ten hold roughly 1.2% of the sample, which has tens of thousands of clones, 70% to 90% seen once. This material consisted of CD4+ or CD8+ T cells sorted from blood, taken in a trial of the OX40 agonist ivuxolimab. The source is an adult with an advanced solid tumor such as melanoma, head and neck, liver or kidney cancer.

The genes are TRBV15 and TRBJ2-7, with 8 bases lining up with TRBD2. The CDR3 sequence is 16 residues long. The germline V gene has CDR1 LNHNV and CDR2 YYDKDF (reference sequence). J was trimmed by 3 bases and V by 5 bases; bases with no gene match: 12. Here the CDR3 reads CATSPGGGLRVYEQYF. The DNA of the CDR3 is TGTGCCACCAGCCCCGGGGGGGGGCTCAGGGTCTACGAGCAGTACTTC.

The rearrangement joins TRBV6-5 to TRBJ2-2; no reliable D call. Germline lookup yields CDR1 MNHEY and CDR2 SVGAGI. Trimming pared 0 bases from V and 6 bases from J, leaving 8 bases between. The CDR3 is 14 residues long. The CDR3 protein is CASSYSWGSGELFF. CDR3 coding DNA: TGTGCCAGCAGTTACTCTTGGGGATCCGGGGAGCTGTTTTTT.